Below are 23 T cell receptor beta chains sequenced from a single sample in a study of control samples from healthy donors and cancer patients. Data came from immunoSEQ multiplex PCR; TCRdb stores just in-frame clones and leaves some out. The profile shows some 82,000 clones, approximately 87% of them singletons. Sequences were obtained from blood. These receptors all come from a man between 50 and 59 years old in good health.

The chain has TRBV5-1 and TRBJ1-2, with D perhaps matching TRBD1 (6 bases). This CDR3 has 17 residues. The V gene's germline CDR1 is SGHRS and CDR2 YFSETQ. Trimming removed 0 bases at V and 2 bases at J, with 17 bases between. CDR3 protein: CASSLARGALLNYGYTF. CDR3 sequence (DNA): TGCGCCAGCAGCTTGGCCCGGGGGGCCCTACTCAACTATGGCTACACCTTC.

The rearrangement uses TRBV6-5 and TRBJ1-1, with TRBD1 matching over 9 bases. J gave up 8 bases and V 6 bases, and 10 bases lay outside the gene matches. There are 14 residues in the CDR3. The germline gives CDR1 MNHEY, CDR2 SVGAGI. CDR3 sequence (DNA): TGTGCCAGCAGCCAGCTCGGGACAGGGTCGGAAGCTTTCTTT. Translation gives CASSQLGTGSEAFF.

This clone was seen a handful of times. The V call is TRBV30, the J call TRBJ2-1; D not resolved. Trimming left V 4 bases short and J 2 bases short, with 6 bases between. CDR3 length: 12 residues. Germline CDR1 reads GTSNPN; CDR2 reads SVGIG (reference sequence). CDR3 loop: CAWTNPYNEQFF. The CDR3 nucleotides are TGTGCCTGGACTAACCCCTACAATGAGCAGTTCTTC. Supplemented by reference TRBV30 and TRBJ2-1, the full variable domain reads SQTIHQWPATLVQPVGSPLSLECTVEGTSNPNLYWYRQAAGRGLQLLFYSVGIGQISSEVPQNLSASRPQDRQFILSSKKLLLSDSGFYLCAWTNPYNEQFFGPGTRLTVL.

The chain recombines TRBV9 with TRBJ1-3; 11 bases are a match to TRBD1. The CDR3 runs to 16 residues. V lost 4 bases, J lost 4 bases, and 7 bases stayed unmatched. Germline V gene data show CDR1 as SGDLS and CDR2 as YYNGEE. CDR3 in amino acids: CASSSQGQGAGNTIYF. For the CDR3, the DNA is TGTGCCAGCAGCTCCCAAGGACAGGGGGCAGGAAACACCATATATTTT. The full variable domain, its missing parts supplied by reference TRBV9 and TRBJ1-3, is DSGVTQTPKHLITATGQRVTLRCSPRSGDLSVYWYQQSLDQGLQFLIQYYNGEERAKGNILERFSAQQFPDLHSELNLSSLELGDSALYFCASSSQGQGAGNTIYFGEGSWLTVV.

The CDR3: CASSRTENTGELFF. Written as DNA, the CDR3 is TGCGCCAGCAGCCGTACAGAAAACACCGGGGAGCTGTTTTTT. This chain connects TRBV4-1 to TRBJ2-2; D is unresolved. Germline V gene lookup returns CDR1 MGHRA and CDR2 YSYEKL. V gave up 4 bases and J gave up 2 bases, with 8 bases separating them. This CDR3 region has 14 residues.

V usage is TRBV4-3 and J usage is TRBJ1-4; no reliable D call. V lost 2 bases and J 0 bases, leaving 7 bases between the germline ends. This CDR3 is 15 amino acids long. CDR1 is LGHNA and CDR2 is YSLEER in the germline V gene. CDR3 DNA sequence: TGCGCCAGCAGCCAACACAGAGCAACTAATGAAAAACTGTTTTTT. This codes for CASSQHRATNEKLFF.

The rearrangement joins TRBV6-5 to TRBJ2-1, with 8 bases matching TRBD2. J gave up 2 bases and V 7 bases, and 4 bases lay outside the gene matches. Germline V gene sequence: CDR1 MNHEY, CDR2 SVGAGI. The CDR3 spans 14 residues. For the CDR3, the DNA is TGTGCCAGCACCCTAGCGGGTGCCTACAATGAGCAGTTCTTC. Translation: CASTLAGAYNEQFF.

The CDR3 DNA is TGTGCCAGCAGCAAAGGACTAGCGGGGTTCACAGATACGCAGTATTTT. Its translation is CASSKGLAGFTDTQYF. V gene TRBV7-2 combines with J gene TRBJ2-3, with 12 bases identical to TRBD2. Losses at the gene ends were 5 bases for V and 2 bases for J; bases not matched to a gene: 5. CDR1 and CDR2 (germline): SGHTA, FQGNSA. The CDR3 contains 16 residues.

The V gene is TRBV4-3, the J gene TRBJ2-7; TRBD1 agrees at 8 bases. The germline V gene has CDR1 LGHNA and CDR2 YSLEER. J was trimmed by 2 bases and V by 1 base; bases with no gene match: 7. This CDR3 comprises 16 residues. The CDR3 DNA sequence: TGCGCCAGCAGCCAAGGCCGGGACAGGTATACCTACGAGCAGTACTTC. Residues: CASSQGRDRYTYEQYF.

This clone was found once. The rearrangement joins TRBV6-2 or TRBV6-3 to TRBJ2-6; no reliable D call. Trimming removed 6 bases at V and 0 bases at J, with 12 bases between. This CDR3 spans 16 amino acids. The V gene's germline CDR1 is MNHEY and CDR2 SVGEGT. The CDR3 here is CASSPMLASGANVLTF. In DNA, the CDR3 is TGTGCCAGCAGCCCCATGTTGGCCTCTGGGGCCAACGTCCTGACTTTC.

J is TRBJ2-3 and V is TRBV10-3; TRBD2 agrees at 10 bases. CDR1 ENHRY and CDR2 SYGVKD come from the germline V gene. After removal of 4 bases from V and 0 bases from J, the junction contained 10 bases not matched to a gene. The CDR3 is made up of 18 amino acids. This CDR3 is CAISGEASGGLSTDTQYF. For the CDR3, the DNA is TGTGCCATCAGTGGCGAGGCTAGCGGGGGCCTTAGCACAGATACGCAGTATTTT.

The rearrangement uses TRBV5-6 and TRBJ2-7; TRBD2 is a possible D gene (5 bases). The CDR3 is made up of 14 amino acids. Deletions cut 0 bases from V and 2 bases from J, with 9 bases between. Per the germline V gene, CDR1 is SGHDT and CDR2 is YYEEEE. The CDR3 DNA sequence: TGTGCCAGCAGCTTGGCCTCCGGGGCCTACGAGCAGTACTTC. Protein sequence: CASSLASGAYEQYF.

The chain carries TRBV19 and TRBJ1-2; D gene ambiguous. The CDR3 has 13 amino acids. CDR1 is LNHDA, CDR2 SQIVND, per germline (reference sequence). V was trimmed by 6 bases and J by 4 bases, leaving 12 bases between them. The CDR3 is CASSSRDGYGYTF. The CDR3 coding sequence is TGTGCCAGTAGCTCCCGTGACGGCTATGGCTACACCTTC.

This chain links TRBV6-4 with TRBJ2-3; 8 bases fit TRBD2. Germline V gene sequence: CDR1 MRHNA, CDR2 SNTAGT. The length of the CDR3 is 14 residues. The V and J ends lost 11 bases and 2 bases, in that order; junction bases with no gene match: 9. The CDR3 region is CAVRGGPHTDTQYF. The CDR3 bases are TGTGCCGTCCGGGGGGGCCCTCACACAGATACGCAGTATTTT.

This clone appeared once. The CDR3 sequence is CASSFPDNYGYTF. The CDR3 coding sequence is TGTGCCAGCAGTTTTCCGGATAACTATGGCTACACCTTC. J is TRBJ1-2 and V is TRBV6-1; D gene ambiguous. The germline V gene has CDR1 MNHNS and CDR2 SASEGT. V dropped 5 bases and J dropped 1 base, with 8 bases sitting between them. This CDR3 comprises 13 residues.

This rearrangement joins TRBV7-8 to TRBJ2-3, with D unclear. Trimming shortened V by 2 bases and J by 0 bases, and 15 bases separated the two germline ends. CDR1 and CDR2 (germline): SGHVS, FQNEAQ. CDR3 length: 17 residues. CDR3 in amino acids: CASSLIVGYPSTDTQYF. The CDR3 region has the DNA TGTGCCAGCAGCTTAATCGTCGGCTACCCAAGCACAGATACGCAGTATTTT.

This clone came up a few times. This chain links TRBV5-1 with TRBJ2-7; TRBD2 matches at 12 bases. CDR3 size: 14 residues. Germline V lookup: CDR1 SGHRS, CDR2 YFSETQ. With 7 bases clipped from V and 7 bases from J, the junction kept 9 bases outside the gene matches. CDR3 nucleotides: TGCGCCAGCGGGTCGACTAGCGGGAGAGAAGAGCAGTACTTC. Its translation is CASGSTSGREEQYF.

The chain recombines TRBV9 with TRBJ2-7; 10 bases line up with TRBD1. The germline V gene encodes CDR1 SGDLS and CDR2 YYNGEE. This CDR3 is 18 amino acids long. The ends lost 2 bases at V and 4 bases at J; junction bases unmatched: 15. CDR3 residues: CASSVTGGGSGTPYEQYF. DNA of the CDR3: TGTGCCAGCAGCGTGACAGGGGGCGGGAGCGGCACCCCATACGAGCAGTACTTC.

This clone occurred once. J is TRBJ2-7 and V is TRBV4-3; TRBD1 is a possible D gene (6 bases). CDR3 length: 14 amino acids. The V and J ends lost 0 bases and 7 bases respectively, with 13 bases between them. Per the germline V gene, CDR1 is LGHNA and CDR2 is YSLEER. The CDR3 sequence: CASSQDAVRGEQYF. CDR3 bases: TGCGCCAGCAGCCAAGACGCGGTGAGGGGGGAGCAGTACTTC.

V usage is TRBV4-1 and J usage is TRBJ2-3; 11 bases align to TRBD1. Germline V CDR1 and CDR2: MGHRA, YSYEKL. V lost 3 bases, J lost 3 bases, and 5 bases stayed unmatched. CDR3 length: 16 residues. CDR3 sequence: CASSHLDRGLTDTQYF. The DNA of the CDR3 is TGCGCCAGCAGCCACCTGGACAGGGGGCTAACAGATACGCAGTATTTT.

The J gene is TRBJ2-2, the V gene TRBV2, with TRBD1 matching 9 bases. In germline, CDR1 is SNHLY, CDR2 FYNNEI. Trimming at V came to 5 bases and at J to 1 base, leaving 8 bases not matched to a gene. The CDR3 is 17 amino acids. The CDR3 region is CASSRPGQGRNTGELFF. The CDR3 DNA reads as TGTGCCAGCAGTCGACCGGGACAGGGAAGGAACACCGGGGAGCTGTTTTTT. Using reference TRBV2 and TRBJ2-2 for the parts outside the CDR3, the full variable domain is EPEVTQTPSHQVTQMGQEVILRCVPISNHLYFYWYRQILGQKVEFLVSFYNNEISEKSEIFDDQFSVERPDGSNFTLKIRSTKLEDSAMYFCASSRPGQGRNTGELFFGEGSRLTVL.

The gene calls are TRBV19 and TRBJ2-7, with TRBD1 identical over 7 bases. J gave up 6 bases and V 3 bases, and 2 bases lay outside the gene matches. Germline loops: CDR1 LNHDA, CDR2 SQIVND (reference sequence). The CDR3 spans 12 residues. Written as DNA, the CDR3 is TGTGCCAGTAGTATTCACAGGGGCGAGCAGTACTTC. Its translation: CASSIHRGEQYF.

This sequence joins TRBV2 and TRBJ2-5, with 12 positions matching TRBD2. Germline-derived CDR1 and CDR2 are SNHLY and FYNNEI. V lost 6 bases, J lost 5 bases, and 7 bases stayed unmatched. The CDR3 spans 15 residues. The CDR3 is CASRATSGGMETQYF. In nucleotides, the CDR3 is TGTGCCAGCAGAGCCACTAGCGGGGGGATGGAGACCCAGTACTTC.